This T cell receptor (beta chain) was sequenced for a study of cytomegalovirus exposure and HLA in healthy donors. Study-wide results and limits: The authors considered a cluster of highly shared sequence variants likely to be a sequencing artifact. More clonal expansion characterized HLA-associated TCR beta chains than equally common others in a later analysis. HLA alleles were associated with some 17,000 TCR beta sequences in a later analysis at 0.05 false discovery rate.

This clone was counted between two and nine times. Its antigen is currently unknown. Trimming removed 1 base from V and 8 bases from J, with 12 bases in between. The CDR3 is 15 residues long. In germline, CDR1 is SNHLY, CDR2 FYNNEI. Use of 60 Vbeta and 13 Jbeta primers characterized the PCR. Sequencing used immunoSEQ multiplex PCR; TCRdb keeps in-frame clones, though not all of them. The sample shows about 100,000 clones, 60% to 80% of them seen only once. Sequencing input: PBMCs. The V and J genes are TRBV2 and TRBJ1-6; no clear D gene. The TCR comes from a man aged 55 to 70 in good health and CMV-seropositive. DNA for the CDR3: TGTGCCAGCAGTGAAGAAAGTACCCGGGATTCACCCCTCCACTTT. Protein product: CASSEESTRDSPLHF.